A selection of T cell receptor beta chains follows, all from one sample in a study of cytomegalovirus exposure and HLA in healthy donors. Profiling relied on immunoSEQ multiplex PCR, and the TCRdb table lists in-frame clones only, not all of them. The sample shows about 240,000 clones, about 90% of them seen only once. The sequenced sample consisted of PBMCs. The receptors here all came from a woman younger than 45 in good health and CMV-seropositive. Each CDR3 is given with its conserved first and last residue. The D gene is left open where the match is weak. Some rows mark clone size as missing; the rest say once, few, many or name a class of expanded clone.

D gene: TRBD2; J gene: TRBJ2-7; clone size: .; V gene: TRBV5-1; CDR3 DNA: TGCGCCAGCAGCCTGACTAGCGGGAGAACCTACGAGCAGTACTTC; CDR3 protein: CASSLTSGRTYEQYF
D gene: .; J gene: TRBJ2-7; clone size: .; V gene: TRBV18; CDR3 DNA: TGTGCCAGCTCACCGTACGGGAGTCAGTACGAGCAGTACTTC; CDR3 protein: CASSPYGSQYEQYF
D gene: TRBD1; J gene: TRBJ2-7; clone size: .; V gene: TRBV5-6; CDR3 DNA: TGTGCCAGCAGCCAGACCACAGGGGGGTCGTATAGGAAGTACTTC; CDR3 protein: CASSQTTGGSYRKYF
D gene: TRBD2; J gene: TRBJ2-1; clone size: few; V gene: TRBV11-2; CDR3 DNA: TGTGCCAGCAGCGGGGGGACTAGCGGGAGAGAGGAGCAGTTCTTC; CDR3 protein: CASSGGTSGREEQFF
D gene: .; J gene: TRBJ2-1; clone size: .; V gene: TRBV6-5; CDR3 DNA: TGTGCCAGCGCTACTCTAGCCCCCCGTCTTAATGAGCAGTTCTTC; CDR3 protein: CASATLAPRLNEQFF
D gene: .; J gene: TRBJ2-2; clone size: .; V gene: TRBV4-1; CDR3 DNA: TGCGCCAGCAGCCAAGCCGGGGGACAGCTCACCGGGGAGCTGTTTTTT; CDR3 protein: CASSQAGGQLTGELFF
D gene: TRBD1; J gene: TRBJ1-4; clone size: .; V gene: TRBV7-2; CDR3 DNA: TGTGCCAGCAGCCTTAACACAGGGGGAGGTGAAAAACTGTTTTTT; CDR3 protein: CASSLNTGGGEKLFF
D gene: .; J gene: TRBJ2-7; clone size: .; V gene: TRBV10-3; CDR3 DNA: TGTGCCACCTCGGCCGGGGTCTCCTACGAGCAGTACTTC; CDR3 protein: CATSAGVSYEQYF
D gene: TRBD2; J gene: TRBJ2-1; clone size: .; V gene: TRBV29-1; CDR3 DNA: TGCAGCGTTGAAGACCCGGGACTAGCGAGGAATGAGCAGTTCTTC; CDR3 protein: CSVEDPGLARNEQFF
D gene: .; J gene: TRBJ1-2; clone size: .; V gene: TRBV7-9; CDR3 DNA: TGTGCCAGCAGCTCCGAGGAGCCCTACCTCTATGGCTACACCTTC; CDR3 protein: CASSSEEPYLYGYTF
D gene: TRBD2; J gene: TRBJ2-7; clone size: .; V gene: TRBV11-3; CDR3 DNA: TGTGCCAGCAGCTTAGATCAGACTAGCGGGAGTGAGCAGTACTTC; CDR3 protein: CASSLDQTSGSEQYF
D gene: TRBD1; J gene: TRBJ1-3; clone size: .; V gene: TRBV9; CDR3 DNA: TGTGCCAGCAGCGCACAGGGGGCGACTTACTCTGGAAACACCATATATTTT; CDR3 protein: CASSAQGATYSGNTIYF
D gene: TRBD1; J gene: TRBJ1-1; clone size: .; V gene: TRBV6-1; CDR3 DNA: TGTGCCAGCAGACCCGGACAGGGGTATGAAGCTTTCTTT; CDR3 protein: CASRPGQGYEAFF
D gene: TRBD2; J gene: TRBJ2-2; clone size: .; V gene: TRBV27; CDR3 DNA: TGTGCCAGCAGTTCGGCTAGCGGGTACACCGGGGAGCTGTTTTTT; CDR3 protein: CASSSASGYTGELFF
D gene: TRBD2; J gene: TRBJ2-7; clone size: .; V gene: TRBV6-1; CDR3 DNA: TGTGCCAGCAGCGCTTGGGGCGGGAGCACCTACGAGCAGTACTTC; CDR3 protein: CASSAWGGSTYEQYF
D gene: .; J gene: TRBJ2-7; clone size: .; V gene: TRBV6-5; CDR3 DNA: TGTGCCAGCAGTTACGTCGGAGCTGACGAGCAGTACTTC; CDR3 protein: CASSYVGADEQYF
D gene: .; J gene: TRBJ1-4; clone size: few; V gene: TRBV19; CDR3 DNA: TGTGCCAGTAGTATCCGGAGCTCTAATGAAAAACTGTTTTTT; CDR3 protein: CASSIRSSNEKLFF
D gene: .; J gene: TRBJ1-4; clone size: .; V gene: TRBV7-9; CDR3 DNA: TGTGCCAGCAGCTGGAGCGGGGGGCGACGGACTAATGAAAAACTGTTTTTT; CDR3 protein: CASSWSGGRRTNEKLFF
D gene: TRBD2; J gene: TRBJ2-1; clone size: .; V gene: TRBV14; CDR3 DNA: TGTGCCAGCAGCCTTTTCAGCGGGAGGGGGAATGAGCAGTTCTTC; CDR3 protein: CASSLFSGRGNEQFF
D gene: TRBD2; J gene: TRBJ2-1; clone size: .; V gene: TRBV7-3; CDR3 DNA: TGTGCCAGCAGCTTTACTAGCGGGAGTATGAAGTTCTTC; CDR3 protein: CASSFTSGSMKFF
D gene: .; J gene: TRBJ1-1; clone size: once; V gene: TRBV4-2; CDR3 DNA: TGTGCCAGCAGCCAAGATTTGGGGGGTGAAGCTTTCTTT; CDR3 protein: CASSQDLGGEAFF
D gene: TRBD1; J gene: TRBJ1-1; clone size: .; V gene: TRBV11-3; CDR3 DNA: TGTGCCAGCAGCAAACAAGGGACAGGGGATACTGAAGCTTTCTTT; CDR3 protein: CASSKQGTGDTEAFF
D gene: .; J gene: TRBJ2-7; clone size: .; V gene: TRBV7-2; CDR3 DNA: TGTGCCAGCAGCTTAGGTAGCACAGGGTTCGAGCAGTACTTC; CDR3 protein: CASSLGSTGFEQYF
D gene: .; J gene: TRBJ1-1; clone size: few; V gene: TRBV5-4; CDR3 DNA: TGTGCCAGCAGCACCGCGCGGTCCCGGAACACTGAAGCTTTCTTT; CDR3 protein: CASSTARSRNTEAFF
D gene: TRBD1; J gene: TRBJ2-4; clone size: once; V gene: TRBV11-3; CDR3 DNA: TGTGCCAGCAGCCTACAGGGACAGGGGAAAAACATTCAGTACTTC; CDR3 protein: CASSLQGQGKNIQYF
D gene: TRBD2; J gene: TRBJ2-7; clone size: .; V gene: TRBV13; CDR3 DNA: TGTGCCAGCTCCGGGACTAGCGGGAGTGGGGCCTACGAGCAGTACTTC; CDR3 protein: CASSGTSGSGAYEQYF
D gene: .; J gene: TRBJ2-1; clone size: .; V gene: TRBV28; CDR3 DNA: TGTGCCAGCAGTTCACCCGGTTCCGGGAACCCTTACAATGAGCAGTTCTTC; CDR3 protein: CASSSPGSGNPYNEQFF
D gene: TRBD1; J gene: TRBJ2-1; clone size: .; V gene: TRBV7-9; CDR3 DNA: TGTGCCAGCAGTCCAGCACGGGACAGGGACTACAATGAGCAGTTCTTC; CDR3 protein: CASSPARDRDYNEQFF
D gene: .; J gene: TRBJ1-1; clone size: .; V gene: TRBV7-2; CDR3 DNA: TGTGCCAGCAGCATGAGCACGAACACTGAAGCTTTCTTT; CDR3 protein: CASSMSTNTEAFF
D gene: .; J gene: TRBJ1-1; clone size: .; V gene: TRBV29-1; CDR3 DNA: TGCAGCGCCCAAAGGGGGGGCACTGAAGCTTTCTTT; CDR3 protein: CSAQRGGTEAFF
D gene: .; J gene: TRBJ1-1; clone size: .; V gene: TRBV19; CDR3 DNA: TGTGCCAGTAGGGTACAGGGGAACACTGAAGCTTTCTTT; CDR3 protein: CASRVQGNTEAFF